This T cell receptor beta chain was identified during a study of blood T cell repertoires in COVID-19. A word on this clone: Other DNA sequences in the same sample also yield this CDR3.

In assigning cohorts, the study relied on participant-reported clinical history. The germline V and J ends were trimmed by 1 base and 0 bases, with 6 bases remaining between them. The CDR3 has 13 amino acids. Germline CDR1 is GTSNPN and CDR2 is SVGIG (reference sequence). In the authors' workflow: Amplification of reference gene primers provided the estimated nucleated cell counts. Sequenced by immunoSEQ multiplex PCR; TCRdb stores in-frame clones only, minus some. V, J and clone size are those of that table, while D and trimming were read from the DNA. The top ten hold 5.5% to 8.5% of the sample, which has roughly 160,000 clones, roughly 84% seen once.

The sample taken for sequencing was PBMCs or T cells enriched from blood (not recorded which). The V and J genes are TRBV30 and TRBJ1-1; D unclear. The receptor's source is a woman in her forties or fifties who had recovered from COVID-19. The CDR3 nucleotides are TGTGCCTGGAGTGGGCAGTTGAACACTGAAGCTTTCTTT. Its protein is CAWSGQLNTEAFF.